A single sample is the source of the 10 T cell receptor beta chains below, sequenced in a study of T-cell reconstitution after alpha-beta-depleted transplantation in children. Preparing the TCRbeta library involved the use of unique molecular identifiers. MiXCR was run by TCRdb on the PCR reads, yielding one entry per CDR3 protein. The sample records approximately 650,000 distinct CDR3 sequences, about an eighth being singletons. The material sequenced was PBMCs, taken before TCRalphabeta/CD19-depleted stem cell transplant. The receptors stem from a girl between 2 and 10 years old with congenital amegakaryocytic thrombocytopenia, due to receive a stem cell transplant.

CDR3 sequence: CATAGTGSHSPYNEQFF. The CDR3 DNA reads as TGTGCCACCGCCGGGACAGGGTCCCACAGCCCCTACAATGAGCAGTTCTTC. The V gene is TRBV10-3, the J gene TRBJ2-1, with 9 bases that match TRBD1. This CDR3 has 17 amino acids. With V trimmed by 10 bases and J by 2 bases, 15 bases remained unmatched. CDR1 ENHRY and CDR2 SYGVKD come from the germline V gene.

This clonotype has only a few counts. V usage is TRBV21-1 and J usage is TRBJ2-7; no check of the table's D call, TRBD2, against the DNA was made. TRBV21-1 represents a pseudogene. The CDR3 spans 15 residues. The CDR3 is CASSKGGREGGEQYF. CDR3 sequence (DNA): TGTGCCAGCAGCAAAGGAGGGCGGGAAGGCGGAGAGCAGTACTTC.

The genes are TRBV7-9 and TRBJ1-3, with D possibly being TRBD1 (6 bases). The V end lost 4 bases, the J end lost 3 bases, and 16 bases lay between the germline ends. This CDR3 comprises 16 residues. CDR1 and CDR2 from the germline V gene are SEHNR and FQNEAQ (reference sequence). CDR3 region: CASSSIQGGYGNTIYF. DNA for the CDR3: TGTGCCAGCAGCTCGATACAAGGGGGTTATGGAAACACCATATATTTT.

This clonotype showed up just a few times. The CDR3 DNA follows: TGCAGTGCTTTACAGGGGGCGAGCACAGATACGCAGTATTTT. Translated, it gives CSALQGASTDTQYF. The chain has TRBV20-1 and TRBJ2-3, with 9 bases that match TRBD1. Trimming took 5 bases from V and 0 from J; bases not matched to a gene: 3. The CDR3 is 14 amino acids. The germline gives CDR1 DFQATT, CDR2 SNEGSKA (reference sequence).

The chain links TRBV20-1 to TRBJ1-1; a possible D gene is TRBD1 (5 bases). Germline V gene lookup returns CDR1 DFQATT and CDR2 SNEGSKA (reference sequence). Between the trimmed V and J ends, which lost 0 bases and 4 bases, there was a span of 12 bases. This CDR3 region has 14 residues. The CDR3 DNA sequence: TGCAGTGCTAGAGAGCCGGGGCTAAGCACTGAAGCTTTCTTT. Amino acid sequence: CSAREPGLSTEAFF.

The chain combines TRBV6-5 with TRBJ1-2; no firm D call. V gave up 2 bases and J gave up 1 base, with 11 bases separating them. The CDR3 is made up of 15 amino acids. Germline CDR1 is MNHEY and CDR2 is SVGAGI. The CDR3 DNA follows: TGTGCCAGCAGTTACGTCCAGAGTAATAACTATGGCTACACCTTC. This translates into CASSYVQSNNYGYTF.

This clonotype was picked up a small number of times. The CDR3, as DNA: TGTGCCAGCAGCTTACGGAGTGGAGCGGGATCATACGAGCAGTACTTC. This codes for CASSLRSGAGSYEQYF. The chain is built from TRBV7-8 and TRBJ2-7; 7 nucleotides align to TRBD2. The CDR3 is 16 amino acids. Trimming took 2 bases from V and 4 from J; bases not matched to a gene: 11. Per germline, CDR1 SGHVS and CDR2 FQNEAQ.

This clonotype was seen repeatedly, ten times or more. This chain joins TRBV5-1 and TRBJ1-5; D perhaps matches TRBD1 (6 bases). The CDR3 has 16 residues. V was trimmed by 5 bases and J by 2 bases, leaving 17 bases between them. Germline CDR1 reads SGHRS; CDR2 reads YFSETQ. The CDR3 spells CASRFNYRVGNQPQHF. The CDR3 region has the DNA TGCGCCAGCAGGTTTAATTACAGGGTCGGCAATCAGCCCCAGCATTTT. The variable domain in full, with the rest retrieved from reference TRBV5-1 and TRBJ1-5, is KAGVTQTPRYLIKTRGQQVTLSCSPISGHRSVSWYQQTPGQGLQFLFEYFSETQRNKGNFPGRFSGRQFSNSRSEMNVSTLELGDSALYLCASRFNYRVGNQPQHFGDGTRLSIL.

This chain joins TRBV4-1 and TRBJ2-1; TRBD2 matches 11 bases. Germline V gene lookup returns CDR1 MGHRA and CDR2 YSYEKL. With 4 bases clipped from V and 0 bases from J, the junction kept 5 bases outside the gene matches. The CDR3 covers 17 residues. This CDR3 is CASSPGLAVRSYNEQFF. CDR3 DNA sequence: TGCGCCAGCAGCCCGGGACTAGCGGTTCGCTCCTACAATGAGCAGTTCTTC.

There are a few counts of this clonotype. The J gene is TRBJ2-7, the V gene TRBV28; no clear D. Germline CDR1 and CDR2: MDHEN and SYDVKM. The CDR3 sequence is 14 residues long. The ends were cut back, 5 bases at V and 2 bases at J, with 13 bases in the middle. CDR3 residues: CASSGRVRTYEQYF. The DNA of the CDR3 is TGTGCCAGCAGTGGAAGGGTGAGGACCTACGAGCAGTACTTC.